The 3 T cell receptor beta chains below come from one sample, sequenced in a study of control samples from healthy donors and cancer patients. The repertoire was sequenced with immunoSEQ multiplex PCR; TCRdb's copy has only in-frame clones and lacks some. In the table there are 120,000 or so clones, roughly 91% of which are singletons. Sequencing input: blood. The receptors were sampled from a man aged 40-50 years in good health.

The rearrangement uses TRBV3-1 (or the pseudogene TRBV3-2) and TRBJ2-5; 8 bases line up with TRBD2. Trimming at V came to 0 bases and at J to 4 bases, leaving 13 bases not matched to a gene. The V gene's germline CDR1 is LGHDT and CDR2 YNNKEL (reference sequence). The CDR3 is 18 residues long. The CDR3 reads CASSQEVDWAGGRETQYF. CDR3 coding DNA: TGTGCCAGCAGCCAAGAGGTGGACTGGGCGGGGGGAAGAGAGACCCAGTACTTC.

CDR3 in amino acids: CASSPRRRGADTQYF. The CDR3 DNA follows: TGTGCCAGCAGTCCTCGCCGCAGAGGGGCAGATACGCAGTATTTT. The V gene is TRBV27, the J gene TRBJ2-3, with D perhaps given as TRBD1 or TRBD2 (5 bases each). The V gene's germline CDR1 is MNHEY and CDR2 SMNVEV (reference sequence). The CDR3 contains 15 residues. Trimming left V 5 bases short and J 4 bases short, with 16 bases between.

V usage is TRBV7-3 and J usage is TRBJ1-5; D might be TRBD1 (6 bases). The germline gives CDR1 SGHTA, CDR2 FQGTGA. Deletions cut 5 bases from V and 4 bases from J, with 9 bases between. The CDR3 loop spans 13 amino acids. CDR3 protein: CASSAGANQPQHF. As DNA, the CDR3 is TGTGCCAGCAGCGCGGGGGCAAATCAGCCCCAGCATTTT.